This record looks at one TCR beta chain sequence and its context. Its antigen is unidentified. Here immunoSEQ multiplex PCR was the method, and the copy in TCRdb shows in-frame clones only, minus some. The sample lists under 3,000 clones; just over 65% were seen once. The data are from a study of coeliac disease. Findings and limits, study-wide: According to the authors, this method cannot detect gliadin-specific T cells in an unbiased way. TRB repertoires were largely private, with most amino acid sequences found in only one sample. In active celiac disease, intraepithelial and lamina propria TRB and TRG repertoires were less clonal than controls.

Each fraction contributed one roughly 500,000-cell aliquot for sequencing. In germline, CDR1 is SGHNT, CDR2 YYREEE (reference sequence). Trimming took 2 bases from V and 4 from J, leaving 12 bases between them. This CDR3 contains 14 residues. The sequencing input was lamina propria lymphocytes from the gut. The chain employs TRBV5-4 and TRBJ1-1; TRBD1 is a possible D gene (5 bases). The clonotype originates from a woman in her seventies with celiac disease on a gluten-free diet. This CDR3 reads CASSFSGSGTEAFF. DNA for the CDR3: TGTGCCAGCAGCTTTTCAGGGTCAGGCACTGAAGCTTTCTTT.